The source of this T cell receptor beta chain is a study of T cells in Graves' hyperthyroidism and ophthalmopathy. Germline loops: CDR1 MNHNS, CDR2 SASEGT. This CDR3 is 14 amino acids long. Trimming cost V 6 bases and J 4 bases, with 15 bases left between them. This clonotype was seen repeatedly, ten times or more. Patients having uncontrolled infection, another autoimmune disease, pregnancy or lactation were not included. Thyroid ultrasound and orbital computed tomography, with clinical symptoms and serum thyroxine and TRAb, informed diagnoses. Amplification of TCR beta CDR3 regions was performed using RNA transcripts as template. The primer set for the first-round RT-PCR of the TCR CDR3 was HTBI. TCRdb itself ran the multiplex PCR reads through MiXCR, one entry per CDR3 protein. Of 550,000 to 600,000 distinct CDR3 sequences listed, approximately 44% are singletons.

The chain carries TRBV6-1 and TRBJ1-1; a possible D gene is TRBD1 (5 bases). The receptor comes from an adult woman with Graves' disease, either hyperthyroidism or ophthalmopathy (not recorded which). Material for sequencing was peripheral blood or thyroid tissue (not recorded which). The CDR3 protein is CASSGTGRGTEAFF. The CDR3 DNA reads as TGTGCCAGCAGCGGGACCGGGCGGGGCACTGAAGCTTTCTTT.